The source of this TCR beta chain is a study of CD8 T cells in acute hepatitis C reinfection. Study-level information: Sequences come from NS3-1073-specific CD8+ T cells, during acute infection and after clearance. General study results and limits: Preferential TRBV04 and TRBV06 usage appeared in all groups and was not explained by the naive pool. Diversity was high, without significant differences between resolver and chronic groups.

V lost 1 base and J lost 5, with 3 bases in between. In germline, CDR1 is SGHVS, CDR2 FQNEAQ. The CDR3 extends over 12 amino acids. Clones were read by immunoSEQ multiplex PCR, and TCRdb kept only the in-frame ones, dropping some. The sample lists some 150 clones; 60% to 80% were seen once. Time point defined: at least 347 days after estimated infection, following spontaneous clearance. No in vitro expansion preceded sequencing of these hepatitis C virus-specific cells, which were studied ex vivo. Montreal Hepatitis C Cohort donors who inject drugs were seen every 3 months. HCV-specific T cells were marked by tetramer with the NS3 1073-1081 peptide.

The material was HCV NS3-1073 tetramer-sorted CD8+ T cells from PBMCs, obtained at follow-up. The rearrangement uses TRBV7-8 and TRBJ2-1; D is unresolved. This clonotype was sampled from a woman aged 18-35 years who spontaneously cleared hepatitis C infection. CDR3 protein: CASSLEHNEQFF. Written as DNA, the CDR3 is TGTGCCAGCAGCTTAGAGCACAATGAGCAGTTCTTC.